These 3 T cell receptor beta chains originate from one sample sequenced in a study of shared clonotypes between healthy human individuals. Naive CD8 cells comprised CD45RO-negative, CCR7-positively selected cells, excluding terminally differentiated effector memory CD45RA+ cells. Clones were sequenced by immunoSEQ multiplex PCR, and TCRdb holds only the in-frame ones, with some missing. The data contain some 1,900,000 clones, about 95% of them singletons. What was sequenced was naive CD8+ T cells sorted from blood. These receptor sequences come from a man aged 18 to 30 in good health.

CDR3 nucleotides: TGTGCCAGCAGTGAAGTTACCCAGGGTAAATACGAGCAGTACTTC. Translated: CASSEVTQGKYEQYF. This chain joins TRBV6-1 and TRBJ2-7; tentative D call: TRBD1 (5 bases). Germline loops: CDR1 MNHNS, CDR2 SASEGT. V was shortened by 1 base and J by 4 bases, with 14 bases between the two germline ends. The CDR3 is 15 residues long.

V gene TRBV6-6 combines with J gene TRBJ2-7; D is uncertain. The CDR3 runs 15 residues. Trimming removed 5 bases at V and 1 base at J, with 15 bases between. Germline values: CDR1 MNHNY, CDR2 SVGAGI (reference sequence). CDR3 DNA sequence: TGTGCCAGCAGTCTCGCCCCGTTCGAGTCCTACGAGCAGTACTTC. It specifies CASSLAPFESYEQYF.

The rearrangement joins TRBV11-2 to TRBJ2-7, with no clear D. CDR1 and CDR2 from the germline V gene are SGHAT and FQNNGV. The V end was cut by 5 bases, the J end by 3 bases, with 20 bases between. The CDR3 runs 16 residues. The CDR3 DNA follows: TGTGCCAGCAGCAACGCTGGGTCCCTGCCGCACTACGAGCAGTACTTC. It yields the protein CASSNAGSLPHYEQYF.